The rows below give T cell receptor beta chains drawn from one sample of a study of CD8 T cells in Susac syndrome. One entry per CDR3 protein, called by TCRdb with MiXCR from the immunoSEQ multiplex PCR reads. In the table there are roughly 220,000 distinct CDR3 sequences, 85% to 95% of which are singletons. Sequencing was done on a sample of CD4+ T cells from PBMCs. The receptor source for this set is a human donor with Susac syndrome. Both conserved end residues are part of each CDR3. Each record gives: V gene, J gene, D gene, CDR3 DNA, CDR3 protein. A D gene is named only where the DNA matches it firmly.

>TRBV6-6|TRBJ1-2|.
TGTGCCAGCACCATAGGGACGGGTAAAGGCTACACCTTC
CASTIGTGKGYTF
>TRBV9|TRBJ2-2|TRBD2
TGTGCCAGCAGCGTAGTCGCGGGGGGGCCGGCCGGGGAGCTGTTTTTT
CASSVVAGGPAGELFF
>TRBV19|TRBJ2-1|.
TGTGCCAGTAGTCCTCGGGGCCTACTGGATGAGCAGTTCTTC
CASSPRGLLDEQFF
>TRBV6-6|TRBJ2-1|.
TGTGCCAGCAGTTCCTCCACCGGGGGTGAGCAGTTCTTC
CASSSSTGGEQFF
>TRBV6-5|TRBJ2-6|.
TGTGCCAGCAGTTACTCGACGTGGTCACGCTCTGGGGCCAACGTCCTGACTTTC
CASSYSTWSRSGANVLTF
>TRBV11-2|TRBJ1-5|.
TGTGCCAGCAGCAAGGGACACAATCAGCCCCAGCATTTT
CASSKGHNQPQHF
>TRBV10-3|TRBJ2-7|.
TGTGCCATCAGTGAGAAGGGGATGCCCTACGAGCAGTACTTC
CAISEKGMPYEQYF
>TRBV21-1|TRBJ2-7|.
TGTGCCAGCAGCGGCCACAGGGGGCGGCCCTACGAGCAGTACTTC
CASSGHRGRPYEQYF
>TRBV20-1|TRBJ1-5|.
TGCAGTGCTAGTCGGCAGTACAATCAGCCCCAGCATTTT
CSASRQYNQPQHF
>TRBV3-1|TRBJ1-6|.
TGTGCCAGCAGCCAAGTTGACAGCGGATATAATTCACCCCTCCACTTT
CASSQVDSGYNSPLHF